This TCR beta chain was captured in a study of blood T cell repertoires in COVID-19. Study as a whole: From the United States, Italy and Spain came samples of acute and convalescent COVID-19. T cells, B-cell-depleted T cells, or PBMCs supplied cDNA or gDNA.

TCRdb's table, derived via immunoSEQ multiplex PCR, lists solely in-frame clones and lacks some. Here the sample spans approximately 330,000 clones, approximately 89% being singletons. V was trimmed by 2 bases and J by 5 bases, leaving 17 bases between them. The CDR3 is 16 residues long. In germline, CDR1 is ENHRY, CDR2 SYGVKD. The material sequenced was PBMCs or T cells enriched from blood (not recorded which). This receptor was taken from a woman aged 25 to 39 who had recovered from COVID-19. V gene TRBV10-3 combines with J gene TRBJ2-3; TRBD1 is a possible D gene (5 bases). The CDR3 coding sequence is TGTGCCATCAGTGAGGACCCAGGCAGGGTAAGAGATACGCAGTATTTT. It specifies CAISEDPGRVRDTQYF.